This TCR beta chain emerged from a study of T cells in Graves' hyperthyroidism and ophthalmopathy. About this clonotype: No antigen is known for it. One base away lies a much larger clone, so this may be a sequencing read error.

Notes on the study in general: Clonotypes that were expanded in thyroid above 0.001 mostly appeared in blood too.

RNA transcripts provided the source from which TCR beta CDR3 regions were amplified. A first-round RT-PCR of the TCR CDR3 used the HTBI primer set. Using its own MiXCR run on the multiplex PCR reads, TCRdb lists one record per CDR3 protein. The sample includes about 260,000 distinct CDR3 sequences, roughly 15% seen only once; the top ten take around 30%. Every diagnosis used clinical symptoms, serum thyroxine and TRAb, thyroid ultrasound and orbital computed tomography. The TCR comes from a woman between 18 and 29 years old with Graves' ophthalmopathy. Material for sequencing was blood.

Written as DNA, the CDR3 is TGTGCCAGCAGCTCCCGGGTAGGGGCGAACACTGAAACTTTCTTT. Amino acids: CASSSRVGANTETFF. The genes are TRBV11-3 and TRBJ1-1; D is possibly TRBD1 (5 bases). This CDR3 contains 15 residues. The germline V gene encodes CDR1 SGHNT and CDR2 YENEEA.